These T cell receptor beta chains were read from a single sample in a study of TIL therapy for anti-PD-1-resistant metastatic lung cancer. Sequencing used immunoSEQ multiplex PCR; TCRdb keeps in-frame clones, though not all of them. Among under 100,000 clones listed, under 70% were seen once. Material: tumor tissue, obtained at baseline. Source of these receptors: a person aged 25-79 years with non-small cell lung cancer. The CDR3 runs from the conserved cysteine through the conserved F or W. A D gene is named only where the DNA matches it firmly. Where a row states a size, it is once, few, many or the class of an expanded clone; other rows omit it.

J,size,V,D,length,CDR3,DNA
TRBJ1-2,.,TRBV20-1,.,13,CSASLPGGYGYTF,TGCAGTGCTAGTTTACCGGGAGGCTATGGCTACACCTTC
TRBJ2-1,.,TRBV11-2,.,12,CASSLGVNEQFF,TGTGCCAGCAGCTTAGGCGTAAATGAGCAGTTCTTC
TRBJ1-2,.,TRBV2,TRBD1,14,CASSVPGGGYGYTF,TGTGCCAGCAGTGTCCCAGGGGGGGGATATGGCTACACCTTC
TRBJ2-1,.,TRBV9,.,17,CASSVVEVSGREGEQFF,TGTGCCAGCAGCGTAGTAGAAGTGTCGGGCAGGGAAGGTGAGCAGTTCTTC
TRBJ1-4,few,TRBV4-1,.,12,CASSYQGEKLFF,TGCGCCAGCAGCTATCAAGGGGAAAAACTGTTTTTT
TRBJ2-7,few,TRBV5-6,.,11,CASTGSYEQYF,TGTGCCAGCACAGGGTCCTACGAGCAGTACTTC
TRBJ1-5,.,TRBV27,.,15,CASSLSTASNQPQHF,TGTGCCAGCAGTTTATCGACAGCGAGCAATCAGCCCCAGCATTTT
TRBJ1-6,.,TRBV4-2,TRBD1,17,CASSQDINTGGNSPLHF,TGTGCCAGCAGCCAAGATATTAATACAGGGGGTAATTCACCCCTCCACTTT
TRBJ2-2,many,TRBV6-5,TRBD2,15,CASRRGGMDTGELFF,TGTGCCAGCCGGAGGGGAGGGATGGACACCGGGGAGCTGTTTTTT
TRBJ2-2,.,TRBV4-3,.,16,CASSQDGTPPAGELFF,TGCGCCAGCAGCCAAGACGGGACACCCCCGGCCGGGGAGCTGTTTTTT
TRBJ1-2,few,TRBV9,.,14,CASSPPGPVYGYTF,TGTGCCAGCAGCCCCCCGGGGCCGGTGTATGGCTACACCTTC
TRBJ1-3,few,TRBV7-2,.,16,CASSFDLILSGNTIYF,TGTGCCAGCAGCTTTGACTTGATCCTCTCTGGAAACACCATATATTTT
TRBJ2-1,.,TRBV13,.,12,CASSPGYNEQFF,TGTGCCAGTAGTCCGGGGTACAATGAGCAGTTCTTC
TRBJ2-5,.,TRBV6-5,.,13,CASSYEGHETQYF,TGTGCCAGCAGTTACGAGGGGCACGAGACCCAGTACTTC
TRBJ1-1,.,TRBV19,TRBD1,14,CASSMNRGGTEAFF,TGTGCCAGTAGTATGAACAGGGGTGGCACTGAAGCTTTCTTT
TRBJ1-1,.,TRBV29-1,.,12,CSVVRLNTEAFF,TGCAGCGTTGTACGGTTGAACACTGAAGCTTTCTTT
TRBJ2-3,.,TRBV18,.,13,CASSQSSTDTQYF,TGTGCCAGCTCACAAAGTAGCACAGATACGCAGTATTTT
TRBJ2-1,.,TRBV27,TRBD1,15,CASSRRDRELDEQFF,TGTGCCAGCAGCAGGCGGGACAGGGAGCTCGATGAGCAGTTCTTC
TRBJ1-2,few,TRBV9,.,15,CASSPGAGRSYGYTF,TGTGCCAGCAGCCCTGGGGCCGGGCGATCCTATGGCTACACCTTC
TRBJ2-3,.,TRBV25-1,TRBD2,17,CASSEWTSGVSTDTQYF,TGTGCCAGCAGTGAATGGACTAGCGGGGTTAGCACAGATACGCAGTATTTT
TRBJ2-7,few,TRBV15,.,15,CATSREPGITYEQYF,TGTGCCACCAGCAGAGAGCCAGGGATAACCTACGAGCAGTACTTC
TRBJ2-1,once,TRBV5-4,TRBD1,15,CASSSRQGTYNEQFF,TGTGCCAGCAGCTCACGACAGGGTACCTACAATGAGCAGTTCTTC
TRBJ2-5,.,TRBV7-9,.,11,CASSLNSHPYF,TGTGCCAGCAGCTTAAATTCCCATCCATACTTC
TRBJ2-4,few,TRBV6-2/TRBV6-3,TRBD1,14,CASSRGLTKNIQYF,TGTGCCAGCAGTAGGGGGCTGACCAAAAACATTCAGTACTTC
TRBJ2-5,.,TRBV6-2/TRBV6-3,.,14,CASSYVLAPETQYF,TGTGCCAGCAGTTACGTCCTGGCGCCTGAGACCCAGTACTTC
TRBJ2-3,.,TRBV5-4,.,14,CASSSFASTDTQYF,TGTGCCAGCAGCTCATTCGCTAGCACAGATACGCAGTATTTT
TRBJ2-2,large,TRBV11-3,TRBD2,17,CASSRGALAGDTGELFF,TGTGCCAGCAGCCGGGGAGCGCTAGCGGGCGACACCGGGGAGCTGTTTTTT
TRBJ2-7,.,TRBV7-2,.,13,CASSLGPGNEQYF,TGTGCCAGCAGCTTGGGCCCAGGGAACGAGCAGTACTTC
TRBJ2-7,.,TRBV7-2,TRBD1,14,CASSTLRTGNEQYF,TGTGCCAGCAGCACACTACGGACAGGGAACGAGCAGTACTTC
TRBJ2-1,.,TRBV7-3,.,12,CASSLQGAEQFF,TGTGCCAGCAGTCTACAGGGTGCTGAGCAGTTCTTC
TRBJ2-1,once,TRBV4-3,.,15,CASSQGLGWAGEQFF,TGCGCCAGCAGCCAAGGACTCGGATGGGCAGGGGAGCAGTTCTTC
TRBJ2-3,.,TRBV6-6,.,12,CASSGGQDTQYF,TGTGCCAGCAGTGGAGGACAGGATACGCAGTATTTT
TRBJ2-7,.,TRBV27,.,15,CASSSRGRDPYEQYF,TGTGCCAGCAGTTCCCGGGGCAGGGACCCCTACGAGCAGTACTTC
TRBJ2-7,once,TRBV19,.,15,CASSMLGTSSYEQYF,TGTGCCAGTAGTATGCTAGGGACGAGCTCCTACGAGCAGTACTTC
TRBJ2-7,once,TRBV4-3,.,15,CASSQGYQGPGEQYF,TGCGCCAGCAGCCAAGGGTACCAGGGGCCCGGGGAGCAGTACTTC
TRBJ2-3,.,TRBV21-1,.,16,CASSKAPIYSTDTQYF,TGTGCCAGCAGCAAAGCTCCCATCTATAGCACAGATACGCAGTATTTT
TRBJ2-1,.,TRBV7-9,.,11,CASSSPSLQFF,TGTGCCAGCAGCTCGCCCTCATTGCAGTTCTTC
TRBJ2-7,few,TRBV5-1,TRBD1,16,CASSLAPGQGVYEQYF,TGCGCCAGCAGCTTGGCCCCGGGACAGGGGGTCTACGAGCAGTACTTC
TRBJ2-3,.,TRBV18,.,14,CASSPIRDTDTQYF,TGTGCCAGCTCACCGATCAGGGACACAGATACGCAGTATTTT
TRBJ2-7,.,TRBV6-6,.,11,CASTPGHEQYF,TGTGCCAGCACCCCGGGGCACGAGCAGTACTTC
TRBJ1-2,.,TRBV24-1,.,15,CATSDPVGGIYGYTF,TGTGCCACCAGTGACCCCGTGGGGGGCATCTATGGCTACACCTTC
TRBJ2-7,few,TRBV7-9,TRBD2,14,CASSSLAGGPEQYF,TGTGCCAGCAGCTCCTTAGCGGGAGGGCCGGAGCAGTACTTC
TRBJ2-1,.,TRBV24-1,.,14,CATMRGDAYNEQFF,TGTGCCACCATGAGGGGAGACGCCTACAATGAGCAGTTCTTC
TRBJ1-5,few,TRBV21-1,.,15,CASSKSDICNQPQHF,TGTGCCAGCAGCAAGTCGGACATTTGCAATCAGCCCCAGCATTTT
TRBJ1-2,.,TRBV28,.,12,CASSLEVYGYTF,TGTGCCAGCAGCCTGGAGGTCTATGGCTACACCTTC
TRBJ1-6,.,TRBV25-1,.,15,CASRSESSYNSPLHF,TGTGCCAGCAGGTCCGAGAGCTCCTATAATTCACCCCTCCACTTT
TRBJ2-3,.,TRBV9,.,17,CASSPHVLAGNADTQYF,TGTGCCAGCAGCCCCCATGTTTTAGCAGGGAACGCAGATACGCAGTATTTT
TRBJ2-5,.,TRBV28,.,14,CASSAQVIQETQYF,TGTGCCAGCAGTGCCCAGGTTATCCAAGAGACCCAGTACTTC
TRBJ2-1,.,TRBV3-1/TRBV3-2,TRBD1,17,CASSQVSGTGKRNEQFF,TGTGCCAGCAGCCAAGTCTCCGGGACAGGGAAAAGGAATGAGCAGTTCTTC
TRBJ2-2,.,TRBV11-2,TRBD2,15,CASSFGLAGTGELFF,TGTGCCAGCAGCTTCGGACTAGCGGGCACCGGGGAGCTGTTTTTT
TRBJ2-7,few,TRBV5-1,.,15,CASSFGEGEGRVQYF,TGCGCCAGCAGCTTCGGTGAGGGGGAGGGCCGGGTGCAGTACTTC